Following are 25 T cell receptor beta chains from one sample sequenced in a study of T cell repertoires in cytomegalovirus infection (dated by TCRdb to about 2019). What the treatment or condition label conveys for this sample: in vitro stimulation with specific CMV peptide epitopes to enrich CMV-specific T cells. What these receptors recognize is not known. The sample was run on an Illumina HiSeq 1500. TCRdb trimmed the raw reads at Q25, called clones with MiXCR and kept productive beta chains. Identical CDR3 protein sequences are pooled into one entry, listed with their most common genes and DNA. In all, the sample holds about 280,000 distinct CDR3 sequences, and roughly 21% of those were seen once. The ten largest account for roughly 19% of the sample. This sample comprised cultured PBMCs, obtained from culture after CMV antigen stimulation. These receptors all stem from a human donor in good health (CMV status not recorded). Some clones in this sample may be carry-over from other donors' samples.

In this sample, this clonotype turned up many times. The rearrangement uses TRBV12-3 or TRBV12-4 and TRBJ1-1, with no clear D. The CDR3 is made up of 14 amino acids. Trimming shortened V by 5 bases and J by 1 base, and 11 bases separated the two germline ends. CDR3 DNA sequence: TGTGCCAGCAGTCCCGTCCTAAAGAACACTGAAGCTTTCTTT. Its protein is CASSPVLKNTEAFF.

This clonotype was seen more than once but under ten times. The rearrangement uses TRBV7-2 and TRBJ2-7; 7 positions match TRBD1. The germline V gene encodes CDR1 SGHTA and CDR2 FQGNSA. This CDR3 contains 15 residues. V was clipped by 5 bases and J by 6 bases; unmatched bases: 13. The CDR3 reads CASSPRGRGFREQYF. The CDR3 bases are TGTGCCAGCAGCCCCAGGGGCAGGGGGTTCCGCGAGCAGTACTTC.

This clonotype has more than one count but fewer than ten. V gene TRBV29-1 combines with J gene TRBJ2-5; D is perhaps TRBD1 (5 bases). The germline CDR1 and CDR2 sequences are SQVTM and ANQGSEA. V gave up 4 bases and J gave up 2 bases, with 11 bases separating them. This CDR3 is built from 13 residues. Here the CDR3 reads CSVVWGVQETQYF. CDR3 DNA sequence: TGCAGCGTTGTCTGGGGCGTACAAGAGACCCAGTACTTC.

Here the CDR3 reads CASSPAFGGQSSYNEQFF. DNA for the CDR3: TGTGCCAGCTCACCAGCCTTCGGCGGGCAAAGCTCCTACAATGAGCAGTTCTTC. The chain has TRBV18 and TRBJ2-1; D may be TRBD2 (5 bases). The CDR3 has 18 amino acids. V lost 2 bases and J lost 0, with 17 bases in between. Germline-derived CDR1 and CDR2 are KGHSH and LQKENI.

There are a few counts of this clonotype. The chain carries TRBV29-1 and TRBJ2-2, with a weak D call TRBD1 (5 bases). V was clipped by 7 bases and J by 4 bases, with 13 bases between them. This CDR3 has 13 amino acids. Germline assignment: CDR1 SQVTM and CDR2 ANQGSEA. The CDR3 sequence is CSAMQGSTGELFF. Here the CDR3 DNA reads TGCAGCGCGATGCAGGGTAGCACCGGGGAGCTGTTTTTT.

J is TRBJ2-5 and V is TRBV20-1; D perhaps matches TRBD2 (5 bases). CDR1 is DFQATT and CDR2 is SNEGSKA in the germline V gene (reference sequence). This CDR3 is 11 amino acids long. V was trimmed by 7 bases and J by 5 bases, leaving 11 bases between them. The CDR3 protein is CSVGGPETQYF. The DNA of the CDR3 is TGCAGTGTTGGCGGGCCCGAGACCCAGTACTTC.

In this sample, this clonotype turned up many times. The V gene is TRBV20-1, the J gene TRBJ2-3; the match to TRBD2 covers 14 bases. Germline V CDR1 and CDR2: DFQATT, SNEGSKA (reference sequence). V lost 5 bases and J lost 0; bases outside the gene matches: 4. The CDR3 runs 16 residues. This chain's CDR3 is CSARGLAGESTDTQYF. DNA of the CDR3: TGCAGTGCTCGGGGACTAGCGGGAGAGAGCACAGATACGCAGTATTTT.

This clonotype occurred a few times. V is TRBV6-1 and J is TRBJ2-3; a weak D match, TRBD2 (6 bases). CDR1 and CDR2 (germline): MNHNS, SASEGT. This CDR3 contains 12 residues. Trimming took 0 bases from V and 8 from J, leaving 6 bases between them. The CDR3 sequence is CASSEAGGTQYF. In DNA, the CDR3 is TGTGCCAGCAGTGAAGCGGGGGGTACGCAGTATTTT.

The table lists this clonotype with a count of one. The gene calls are TRBV6-2 or TRBV6-3 and TRBJ1-1, with unresolved D. V shed 0 bases and J shed 1 base, with 6 bases lying between them. The CDR3 runs to 14 residues. Germline lookup yields CDR1 MNHEY and CDR2 SVGEGT. The CDR3 DNA follows: TGTGCCAGCAGTTACTCCCCCTGGAACACTGAAGCTTTCTTT. Its protein product is CASSYSPWNTEAFF.

This clonotype appeared a few times. V is TRBV10-1 and J is TRBJ2-3; TRBD2 aligns across 9 bases. Germline V CDR1 and CDR2: WNHNN, SYGVQD (reference sequence). The CDR3 runs 17 residues. J was trimmed by 3 bases and V by 4 bases; bases with no gene match: 11. CDR3 coding DNA: TGCGCCAGCAGTGCTAATGCGGGGAGCGGGAGGACAGATACGCAGTATTTT. Translation gives CASSANAGSGRTDTQYF.

This clonotype occurred many times. J is TRBJ2-1 and V is TRBV12-3 or TRBV12-4, with TRBD2 matching over 14 bases. V lost 5 bases and J lost 6; bases outside the gene matches: 24. This CDR3 spans 22 amino acids. As DNA, the CDR3 is TGTGCCAGCAGTCTCAACCCCTTCCGACTAGCGGGAGGGCCTGCCCGAGGCAATGAGCAGTTCTTC. Translation: CASSLNPFRLAGGPARGNEQFF.

The CDR3 loop reads CASRKPSYEQYV. The CDR3 coding sequence is TGTGCCAGCAGGAAACCCTCCTACGAGCAGTACGTC. The rearrangement uses TRBV7-4 and TRBJ2-7; D remains ambiguous. V dropped 6 bases and J dropped 0 bases, with 6 bases sitting between them. CDR1 is SGHVT, CDR2 SQSDAQ, per germline. CDR3 length equals 12 residues.

The chain recombines TRBV29-1 with TRBJ2-1; 11 positions match TRBD2. Germline V gene lookup returns CDR1 SQVTM and CDR2 ANQGSEA. Unmatched junction bases numbered 9, after V lost 2 bases and J lost 15 bases. This CDR3 region has 13 residues. This chain's CDR3 is CSVERATSGSRFF. The DNA of the CDR3 is TGCAGCGTTGAAAGAGCAACTAGCGGGAGTAGGTTCTTC.

The table lists this clonotype with many counts. The genes are TRBV7-6 and TRBJ2-5, with 9 bases identical to TRBD2. Germline lookup yields CDR1 SGHVS and CDR2 FNYEAQ. CDR3 length: 20 amino acids. V lost 4 bases and J lost 2; bases outside the gene matches: 20. CDR3 in amino acids: CASSYSSGDHRLTRQETQYF. The CDR3 DNA is TGTGCCAGCAGCTACTCTAGCGGGGACCACAGACTGACGAGGCAAGAGACCCAGTACTTC.

V is TRBV6-1 and J is TRBJ2-5; D perhaps matches TRBD2 (6 bases). From germline, CDR1 is MNHNS and CDR2 SASEGT. The V end was cut by 2 bases, the J end by 5 bases, with 12 bases between. This CDR3 has 14 residues. The CDR3 DNA sequence: TGTGCCAGCAGTGAAAGGGCGGGATGGGAGACCCAGTACTTC. It encodes CASSERAGWETQYF.

A few counts support this clonotype. The chain links TRBV12-5 to TRBJ2-2, with 10 bases aligning to TRBD1. CDR3 length: 15 amino acids. V lost 9 bases and J lost 4; bases outside the gene matches: 8. Looked up from germline, CDR1 is LGHNT and CDR2 is FRNRAP. The CDR3 DNA reads as TGTGCTAGCGCCCGGGACAGGGGACCCACCGGGGAGCTGTTTTTT. It codes for CASARDRGPTGELFF. The full variable domain, its missing parts supplied by reference TRBV12-5 and TRBJ2-2, is DARVTQTPRHKVTEMGQEVTMRCQPILGHNTVFWYRQTMMQGLELLAYFRNRAPLDDSGMPKDRFSAEMPDATLATLKIQPSEPRDSAVYFCASARDRGPTGELFFGEGSRLTVL.

About this clonotype: A read error may produce the germline difference seen at one junction end. The rearrangement uses TRBV6-2 or TRBV6-3 and TRBJ2-1; no clear D gene. CDR1 is MNHEY and CDR2 is SVGEGT in the germline V gene. CDR3 length: 11 amino acids. The CDR3: CACSAYNEQFF. The CDR3 nucleotides are TGTGCCTGCAGCGCCTACAATGAGCAGTTCTTC.

This clonotype was seen more than once but under ten times. The rearrangement joins TRBV15 to TRBJ2-4; tentatively, D is TRBD2 (6 bases). There are 15 residues in the CDR3. The V gene lost 3 bases and the J gene lost 0 bases, with 9 bases spanning the gap. Germline values: CDR1 LNHNV, CDR2 YYDKDF (reference sequence). Here the CDR3 DNA reads TGTGCCACCAGCAGTCCGGGGGTAGCCAAAAACATTCAGTACTTC. This gives the protein CATSSPGVAKNIQYF.

This clonotype has just a few counts. The J gene is TRBJ2-1, the V gene TRBV6-1, with 9 positions matching TRBD2. Trimming cost V 1 base and J 3 bases; bases outside gene matches: 1. Germline CDR1 MNHNS, CDR2 SASEGT. The CDR3 extends over 15 amino acids. CDR3 sequence reads: CASSEGLADYNEQFF. In DNA form, the CDR3 reads TGTGCCAGCAGTGAAGGACTAGCGGACTACAATGAGCAGTTCTTC.

This clonotype occurred many times. This chain links TRBV7-6 with TRBJ1-2; no definite D call. Germline V CDR1 and CDR2: SGHVS, FNYEAQ. The CDR3 contains 13 residues. Trimming shortened V by 5 bases and J by 4 bases, and 11 bases separated the two germline ends. The CDR3 region has the DNA TGTGCCAGCAGCGCCGTTCCGGGCTATGGCTACACCTTC. Its translation is CASSAVPGYGYTF. Filled out from reference TRBV7-6 and TRBJ1-2, the complete variable domain reads GAGVSQSPRYKVTKRGQDVALRCDPISGHVSLYWYRQALGQGPEFLTYFNYEAQQDKSGLPNDRFSAERPEGSISTLTIQRTEQRDSAMYRCASSAVPGYGYTFGSGTRLTVV.

The rearrangement uses TRBV3-1 and TRBJ2-7; tentatively, D is TRBD2 (5 bases). Germline V gene lookup returns CDR1 LGHDT and CDR2 YNNKEL (reference sequence). The V end lost 0 bases, the J end lost 2 bases, and 17 bases lay between the germline ends. The CDR3 has 17 residues. The CDR3: CASSQDGLSADTYEQYF. CDR3 bases: TGTGCCAGCAGCCAAGATGGACTCTCCGCAGACACCTACGAGCAGTACTTC.

This rearrangement joins TRBV18 to TRBJ2-3; D is tentatively TRBD1 or TRBD2 (5 bases each). V shed 6 bases and J shed 8 bases, with 15 bases lying between them. CDR1 is KGHSH, CDR2 LQKENI, per germline. The CDR3 runs to 13 residues. CDR3 nucleotide sequence: TGTGCCAGCTCGACGGACTCTGGGGGTACGCAGTATTTT. This sequence encodes CASSTDSGGTQYF.

This clonotype was recorded a few times. J is TRBJ2-1 and V is TRBV6-5; TRBD2 is a possible D gene (5 bases). The CDR3 contains 12 residues. V was cut by 6 bases and J by 9 bases, with 12 bases left in between. Germline-derived CDR1 and CDR2 are MNHEY and SVGAGI. The CDR3 region has the DNA TGTGCCAGCAGCCGAGGGCGTCGTGAGCAGTTCTTC. The encoded protein is CASSRGRREQFF.

Written as DNA, the CDR3 is TGTGCCAGCAGTTACCTCAACTTACAGGGGGTAAAGACCTTC. Translating gives CASSYLNLQGVKTF. The chain links TRBV6-5 to TRBJ1-2; 8 bases match TRBD1. V shed 2 bases, J shed 14 bases, and the junction held 13 bases outside the gene matches. Germline assignment: CDR1 MNHEY and CDR2 SVGAGI. CDR3 length: 14 amino acids.

This clonotype was seen only a few times. The chain joins TRBV27 to TRBJ1-3; D gene ambiguous. The germline gives CDR1 MNHEY, CDR2 SMNVEV (reference sequence). V gave up 3 bases and J gave up 4 bases, with 10 bases separating them. CDR3 length equals 14 residues. The DNA of the CDR3 is TGTGCCAGCAGTTTCGGAGGGCTCGGAAACACCATATATTTT. It codes for CASSFGGLGNTIYF.